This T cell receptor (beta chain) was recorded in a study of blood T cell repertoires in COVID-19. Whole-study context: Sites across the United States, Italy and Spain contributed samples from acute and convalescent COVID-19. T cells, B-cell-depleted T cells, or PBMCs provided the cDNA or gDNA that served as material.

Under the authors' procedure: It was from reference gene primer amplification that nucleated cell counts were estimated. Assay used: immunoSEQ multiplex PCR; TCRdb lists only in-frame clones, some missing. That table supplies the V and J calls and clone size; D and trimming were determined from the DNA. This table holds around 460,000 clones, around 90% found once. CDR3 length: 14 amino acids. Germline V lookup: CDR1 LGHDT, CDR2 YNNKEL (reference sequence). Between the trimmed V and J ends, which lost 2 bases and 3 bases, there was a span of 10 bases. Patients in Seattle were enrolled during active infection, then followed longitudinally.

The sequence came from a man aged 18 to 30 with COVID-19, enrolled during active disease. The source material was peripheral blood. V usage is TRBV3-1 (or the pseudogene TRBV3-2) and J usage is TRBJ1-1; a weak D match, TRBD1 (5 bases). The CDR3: CASSQTLGDTEAFF. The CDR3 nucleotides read TGTGCCAGCAGCCAAACTCTAGGGGACACTGAAGCTTTCTTT.